This T cell receptor beta chain was documented in a study of cytomegalovirus exposure and HLA in healthy donors. About the research overall: Most donors, 81% of 350 to 450 genotyped, fell in the Caucasian-associated ancestry cluster.

Study observations and caveats: Association of a missense DCLRE1C variant with TCR beta V- and J-gene trimming was reported in a later analysis. A few chains tied to CMV proved CMV antigen-specific in vitro. TCR beta sequences reportedly predicted the HLA-A and HLA-B alleles of most subjects accurately.

A multiplex PCR was run with 60 Vbeta primers and 13 Jbeta primers. Sequencing was performed with immunoSEQ multiplex PCR; in TCRdb, only in-frame clones are kept and a portion is missing. The sample table sets out 77,000 or so clones. The germline gives CDR1 SGHNT, CDR2 YENEEA. The CDR3 is made up of 13 amino acids. Trimming shortened V by 3 bases and J by 2 bases, and 7 bases separated the two germline ends. A word on this clone: Its antigen remains unidentified. This sample also contains other DNA sequences that code for the same CDR3.

V usage is TRBV11-3 and J usage is TRBJ2-5; the D gene is possibly TRBD2 (5 bases). The TCR was taken from a man aged 25-45 years in good health and CMV-seronegative. The sample consisted of PBMCs. This chain's CDR3 is CASSFSGQETQYF. As DNA, the CDR3 is TGTGCCAGCAGCTTTTCGGGGCAAGAGACCCAGTACTTC.